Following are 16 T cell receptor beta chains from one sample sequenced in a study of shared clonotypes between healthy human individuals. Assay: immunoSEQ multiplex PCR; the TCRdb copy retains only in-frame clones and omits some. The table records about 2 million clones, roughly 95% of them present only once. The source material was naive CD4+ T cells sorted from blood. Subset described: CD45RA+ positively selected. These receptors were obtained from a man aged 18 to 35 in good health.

The CDR3 spells CASKEGQAATGELFF. The CDR3 nucleotides read TGTGCCAGCAAGGAGGGACAGGCTGCGACCGGGGAGCTGTTTTTT. The gene calls are TRBV2 and TRBJ2-2; 8 bases are shared with TRBD1. The germline gives CDR1 SNHLY, CDR2 FYNNEI. V was pared by 7 bases and J by 5 bases, with 9 bases of the junction left unmatched. The CDR3 extends over 15 amino acids.

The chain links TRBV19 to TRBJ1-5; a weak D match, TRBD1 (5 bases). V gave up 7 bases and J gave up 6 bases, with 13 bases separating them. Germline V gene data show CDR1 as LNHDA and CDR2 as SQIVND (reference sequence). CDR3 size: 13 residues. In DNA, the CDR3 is TGTGCCAGTACTCTGGCAGGGACTCAGCCCCAGCATTTT. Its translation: CASTLAGTQPQHF.

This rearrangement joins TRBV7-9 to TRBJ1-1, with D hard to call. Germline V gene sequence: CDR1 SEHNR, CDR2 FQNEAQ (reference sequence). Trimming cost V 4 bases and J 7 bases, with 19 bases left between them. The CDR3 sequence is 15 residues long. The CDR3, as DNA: TGTGCCAGCAGCTCAGCTAACTGGCCAGGAGGTGAAGCTTTCTTT. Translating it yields CASSSANWPGGEAFF.

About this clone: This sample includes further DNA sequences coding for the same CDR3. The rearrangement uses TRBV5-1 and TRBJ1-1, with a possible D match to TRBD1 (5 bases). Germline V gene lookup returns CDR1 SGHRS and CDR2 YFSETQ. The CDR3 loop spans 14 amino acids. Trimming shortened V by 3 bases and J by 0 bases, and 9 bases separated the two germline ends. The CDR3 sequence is CASSSQGMNTEAFF. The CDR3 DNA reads TGCGCCAGCAGCTCCCAGGGAATGAACACTGAAGCTTTCTTT.

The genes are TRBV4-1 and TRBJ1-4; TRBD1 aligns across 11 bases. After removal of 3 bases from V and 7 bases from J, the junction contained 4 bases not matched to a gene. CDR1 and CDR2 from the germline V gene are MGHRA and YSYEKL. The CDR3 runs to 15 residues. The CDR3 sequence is CASSQPGTGGEKLFF. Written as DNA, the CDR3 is TGCGCCAGCAGCCAGCCCGGGACAGGGGGTGAAAAACTGTTTTTT.

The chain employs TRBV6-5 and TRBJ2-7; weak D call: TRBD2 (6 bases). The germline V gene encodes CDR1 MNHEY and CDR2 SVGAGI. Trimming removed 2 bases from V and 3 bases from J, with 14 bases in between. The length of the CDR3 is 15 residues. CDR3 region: CASSYEQGGVYEQYF. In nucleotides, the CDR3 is TGTGCCAGCAGTTACGAGCAGGGAGGTGTCTACGAGCAGTACTTC.

CDR3: CSVRTDTQYF. The CDR3, as DNA: TGCAGCGTTCGAACAGATACGCAGTATTTT. This chain connects TRBV29-1 to TRBJ2-3; D remains ambiguous. The CDR3 runs to 10 residues. In germline, CDR1 is SQVTM, CDR2 ANQGSEA. Deletions cut 5 bases from V and 3 bases from J, with 3 bases between.

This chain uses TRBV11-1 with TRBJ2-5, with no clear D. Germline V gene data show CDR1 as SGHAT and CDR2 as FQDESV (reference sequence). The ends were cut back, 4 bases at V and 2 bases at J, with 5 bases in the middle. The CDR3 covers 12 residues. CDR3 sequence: CASSSQQETQYF. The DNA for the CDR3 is TGTGCCAGCAGCTCCCAACAAGAGACCCAGTACTTC.

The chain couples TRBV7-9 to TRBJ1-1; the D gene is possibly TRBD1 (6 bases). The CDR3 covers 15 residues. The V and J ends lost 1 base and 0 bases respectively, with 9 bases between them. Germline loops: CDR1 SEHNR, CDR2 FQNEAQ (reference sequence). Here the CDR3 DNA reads TGTGCCAGCAGCTTAGATGGGGGCATGAACACTGAAGCTTTCTTT. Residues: CASSLDGGMNTEAFF.

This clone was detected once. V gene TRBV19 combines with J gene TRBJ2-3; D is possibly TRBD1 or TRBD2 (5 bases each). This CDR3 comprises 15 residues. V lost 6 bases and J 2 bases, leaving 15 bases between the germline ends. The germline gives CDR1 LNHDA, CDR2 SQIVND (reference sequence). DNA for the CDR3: TGTGCCAGTAGAGGGACGGGCTCGCACACAGATACGCAGTATTTT. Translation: CASRGTGSHTDTQYF.

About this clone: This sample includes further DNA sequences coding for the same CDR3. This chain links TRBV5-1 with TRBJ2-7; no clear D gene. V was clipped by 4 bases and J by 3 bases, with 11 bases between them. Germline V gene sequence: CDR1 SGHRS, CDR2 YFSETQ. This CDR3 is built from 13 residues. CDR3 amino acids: CASSLGSNYEQYF. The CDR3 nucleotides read TGCGCCAGCAGCCTTGGGTCAAACTACGAGCAGTACTTC.

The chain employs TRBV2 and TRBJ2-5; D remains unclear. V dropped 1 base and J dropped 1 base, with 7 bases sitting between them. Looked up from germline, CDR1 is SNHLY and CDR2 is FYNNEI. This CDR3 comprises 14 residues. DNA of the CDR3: TGTGCCAGCAGTGAAGTCGGCGGCCAAGAGACCCAGTACTTC. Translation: CASSEVGGQETQYF.

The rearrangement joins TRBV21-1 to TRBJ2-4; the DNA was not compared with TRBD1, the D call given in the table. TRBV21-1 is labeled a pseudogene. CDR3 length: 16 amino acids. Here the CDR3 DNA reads TGTGCCAGCAGGGATACAGGGGTCTTAGCCAAAAACATTCAGTACTTC. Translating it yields CASRDTGVLAKNIQYF.

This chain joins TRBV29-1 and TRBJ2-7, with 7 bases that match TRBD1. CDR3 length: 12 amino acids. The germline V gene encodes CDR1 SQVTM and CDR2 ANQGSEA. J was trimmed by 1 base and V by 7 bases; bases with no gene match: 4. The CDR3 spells CSAGRGSYEQYF. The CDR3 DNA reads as TGCAGCGCTGGCAGGGGGTCCTACGAGCAGTACTTC.

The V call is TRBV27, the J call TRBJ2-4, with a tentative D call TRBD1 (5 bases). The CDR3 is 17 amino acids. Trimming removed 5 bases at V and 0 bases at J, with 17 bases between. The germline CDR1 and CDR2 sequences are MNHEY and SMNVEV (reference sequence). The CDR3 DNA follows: TGTGCCAGCAGTCCTACCCGACAGTCATTAGCCAAAAACATTCAGTACTTC. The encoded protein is CASSPTRQSLAKNIQYF.

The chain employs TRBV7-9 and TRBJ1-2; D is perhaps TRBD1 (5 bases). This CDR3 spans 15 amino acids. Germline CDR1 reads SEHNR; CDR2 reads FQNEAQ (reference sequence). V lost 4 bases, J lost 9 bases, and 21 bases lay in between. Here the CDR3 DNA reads TGTGCCAGCAGCTCCTTGACCCCAAGAGGGGTAAGCTACACCTTC. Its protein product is CASSSLTPRGVSYTF.